Below are 9 T cell receptor beta chains sequenced from a single sample in a study of identical twins. In TCRdb, the 5' RACE reads were re-called with MiXCR into one record per CDR3 protein. Of some 730,000 distinct CDR3 sequences in the sample, roughly 20% are singletons; the top ten hold over 10%. The sample was also linked to a second study, of T cells expressing NK-cell markers.

The specimen was PBMCs. All receptors come from a woman younger than 30 in good health.

V is TRBV20-1 and J is TRBJ1-2; a weak D match, TRBD1 (5 bases). Per germline, CDR1 DFQATT and CDR2 SNEGSKA (reference sequence). This CDR3 spans 12 amino acids. Trimming took 6 bases from V and 8 from J, leaving 16 bases between them. CDR3 coding DNA: TGCAGTGCGCCCCAGGGCCCATGGGGCTACACCTTC. It codes for CSAPQGPWGYTF.

This clonotype was recorded a few times. The chain is built from TRBV5-1 and TRBJ2-1, with 15 bases matching TRBD2. Losses at the gene ends were 7 bases for V and 9 bases for J; bases not matched to a gene: 5. The CDR3 extends over 14 amino acids. Germline values: CDR1 SGHRS, CDR2 YFSETQ. The CDR3 reads CASWTSGRALEQFF. As DNA, the CDR3 is TGCGCCAGCTGGACTAGCGGGAGGGCCCTTGAGCAGTTCTTC. The whole variable domain, remainder taken from reference TRBV5-1 and TRBJ2-1, is KAGVTQTPRYLIKTRGQQVTLSCSPISGHRSVSWYQQTPGQGLQFLFEYFSETQRNKGNFPGRFSGRQFSNSRSEMNVSTLELGDSALYLCASWTSGRALEQFFGPGTRLTVL.

The table lists this clonotype with a few counts. The V and J genes are TRBV20-1 and TRBJ1-1; D is perhaps TRBD1 (6 bases). Germline lookup yields CDR1 DFQATT and CDR2 SNEGSKA (reference sequence). V shed 7 bases and J shed 1 base, with 7 bases lying between them. The CDR3 has 11 residues. The CDR3 is CSGRGNTEAFF. The CDR3 bases are TGCAGTGGCAGGGGGAACACTGAAGCTTTCTTT.

This clonotype was seen a handful of times. The V and J genes are TRBV9 and TRBJ1-2; D is perhaps TRBD1 (6 bases). Germline assignment: CDR1 SGDLS and CDR2 YYNGEE. Trimming cost V 7 bases and J 8 bases, with 18 bases left between them. This CDR3 comprises 13 residues. Here the CDR3 reads CASSEGDTGGYTF. In nucleotides, the CDR3 is TGTGCCAGCTCAGAAGGGGACACCGGGGGCTACACCTTC.

For this clonotype: An end of the junction differs from the germline gene, which may be a read error. V is TRBV7-2 and J is TRBJ2-5; the D is unclear. This CDR3 has 15 amino acids. Germline assignment: CDR1 SGHTA and CDR2 FQGNSA. The CDR3 is CASSLAIDRQGTQYF. The CDR3 bases are TGTGCCAGCAGCTTAGCGATAGATAGGCAAGGGACCCAGTACTTC.

This clonotype has a handful of counts. V and J are TRBV20-1 and TRBJ2-5; D is ambiguous. The CDR3 has 11 residues. Trimming pared 2 bases from V and 3 bases from J, leaving 4 bases between. Germline CDR1 reads DFQATT; CDR2 reads SNEGSKA (reference sequence). The CDR3 reads CSARSEETQYF. For the CDR3, the DNA is TGCAGTGCTAGATCGGAAGAGACCCAGTACTTC.

This clonotype was observed a handful of times. This chain connects TRBV20-1 to TRBJ2-1; D could derive from TRBD1 or TRBD2 (7 bases each). Germline lookup yields CDR1 DFQATT and CDR2 SNEGSKA (reference sequence). Trimming removed 0 bases from V and 4 bases from J, with 13 bases in between. This CDR3 spans 15 amino acids. CDR3 protein: CSARETGRGYNEQFF. The CDR3 DNA reads TGCAGTGCTAGAGAGACAGGGAGGGGGTACAATGAGCAGTTCTTC.

This chain connects TRBV3-1 to TRBJ2-3; TRBD2 aligns across 8 bases. Trimming took 4 bases from V and 2 from J; bases not matched to a gene: 11. CDR3 size: 17 residues. CDR1 is LGHDT and CDR2 is YNNKEL in the germline V gene (reference sequence). The CDR3 protein is CASSPGPAGGFTDTQYF. The DNA of the CDR3 is TGTGCCAGCAGCCCCGGCCCCGCGGGGGGATTCACAGATACGCAGTATTTT.

V usage is TRBV20-1 and J usage is TRBJ1-2; D is undetermined. V lost 6 bases, J lost 3 bases, and 14 bases lay in between. Germline V gene lookup returns CDR1 DFQATT and CDR2 SNEGSKA (reference sequence). The CDR3 is 13 residues long. In DNA, the CDR3 is TGCAGTGCACCTTCGGGAGACTACTATGGCTACACCTTC. It specifies CSAPSGDYYGYTF.